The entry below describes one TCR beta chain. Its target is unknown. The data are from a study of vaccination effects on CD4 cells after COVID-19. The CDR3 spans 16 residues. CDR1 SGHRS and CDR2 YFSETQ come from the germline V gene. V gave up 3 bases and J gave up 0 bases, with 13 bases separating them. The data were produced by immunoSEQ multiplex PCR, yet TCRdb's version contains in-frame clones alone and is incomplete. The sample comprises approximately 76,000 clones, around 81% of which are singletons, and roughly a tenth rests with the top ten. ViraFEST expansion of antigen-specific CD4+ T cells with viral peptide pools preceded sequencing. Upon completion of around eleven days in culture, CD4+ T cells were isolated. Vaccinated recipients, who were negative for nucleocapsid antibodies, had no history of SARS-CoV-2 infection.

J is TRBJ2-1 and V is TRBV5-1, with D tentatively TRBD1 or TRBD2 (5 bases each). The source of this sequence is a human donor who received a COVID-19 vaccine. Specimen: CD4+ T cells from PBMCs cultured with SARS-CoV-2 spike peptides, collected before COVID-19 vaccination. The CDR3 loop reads CASSWDGTNSYNEQFF. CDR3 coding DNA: TGCGCCAGCAGCTGGGACGGCACGAACTCCTACAATGAGCAGTTCTTC.